The 18 T cell receptor beta chains reported below all come from one sample, sequenced in a study of cytomegalovirus exposure and HLA in healthy donors. The PCR had 60 Vbeta and 13 Jbeta primers. TCRdb's table, derived via immunoSEQ multiplex PCR, lists solely in-frame clones and lacks some. The table shows around 92,000 clones, with around 83% occurring only once. Sequencing used PBMCs. These receptors were taken from a female donor in good health and CMV-seropositive.

In DNA form, the CDR3 reads TGCGCCAGCAGCCAAGGGACCGGGAAGAGTCAGCCCCAGCATTTT. Protein: CASSQGTGKSQPQHF. This chain uses TRBV4-1 with TRBJ1-5; D gene ambiguous. The CDR3 is 15 residues long. The germline gives CDR1 MGHRA, CDR2 YSYEKL. V shed 1 base and J shed 6 bases, with 13 bases lying between them.

V usage is TRBV27 and J usage is TRBJ2-7, with 7 positions matching TRBD2. This CDR3 is 17 amino acids long. From germline, CDR1 is MNHEY and CDR2 SMNVEV (reference sequence). J lost 2 bases, V lost 6 bases, and 16 bases had no gene match. CDR3 nucleotides: TGTGCCAGCAGCTCCGGGGGGAGGCGGGGGAGCCCCTACGAGCAGTACTTC. Its translation: CASSSGGRRGSPYEQYF.

This clone appeared once. This sequence joins TRBV5-4 and TRBJ2-7; TRBD1 matches 7 bases. The CDR3 is made up of 14 amino acids. After removal of 0 bases from V and 3 bases from J, the junction contained 3 bases not matched to a gene. Germline V gives CDR1 SGHNT, CDR2 YYREEE (reference sequence). The CDR3 region has the DNA TGTGCCAGCAGCTTGGGACAGGGCCGCTACGAGCAGTACTTC. Amino acid sequence: CASSLGQGRYEQYF.

The chain combines TRBV19 with TRBJ1-1; D gene unclear. The CDR3 has 14 amino acids. Looked up from germline, CDR1 is LNHDA and CDR2 is SQIVND (reference sequence). V was shortened by 3 bases and J by 1 base, with 9 bases between the two germline ends. The CDR3 DNA is TGTGCCAGTAGTATGATCGCGGGGAACACTGAAGCTTTCTTT. Its protein is CASSMIAGNTEAFF.

V is TRBV27 and J is TRBJ1-1; D not certain. The CDR3 runs to 15 residues. V was pared by 6 bases and J by 3 bases, with 17 bases between. CDR1 MNHEY and CDR2 SMNVEV come from the germline V gene (reference sequence). For the CDR3, the DNA is TGTGCCAGCAGCCCCCTAGGGAGGCCGTACACTGAAGCTTTCTTT. Amino acid sequence: CASSPLGRPYTEAFF.

The rearrangement links TRBV5-6 to TRBJ2-2, with 9 bases aligning to TRBD1. V was pared by 2 bases and J by 7 bases, with 6 bases of the junction left unmatched. Germline V lookup: CDR1 SGHDT, CDR2 YYEEEE. The CDR3 runs 15 residues. CDR3 protein: CASSFTGGMDGELFF. The CDR3, as DNA: TGTGCCAGCAGCTTTACAGGGGGCATGGACGGGGAGCTGTTTTTT.

CDR3 coding DNA: TGTGCCAGCAGCCTGGGGCGGGGGGGAGGGTACAATGAGCAGTTCTTC. Its protein product is CASSLGRGGGYNEQFF. The rearrangement links TRBV28 to TRBJ2-1, with 9 positions matching TRBD2. This CDR3 is 16 amino acids long. After removal of 6 bases from V and 4 bases from J, the junction contained 10 bases not matched to a gene. Germline V CDR1 and CDR2: MDHEN, SYDVKM.

This clone has a single count. The chain is built from TRBV29-1 and TRBJ1-1; D is uncertain. Germline assignment: CDR1 SQVTM and CDR2 ANQGSEA. The CDR3 runs 11 residues. V was trimmed by 4 bases and J by 3 bases, leaving 6 bases between them. The CDR3 DNA reads as TGCAGCGTTGTCCCTTACACTGAAGCTTTCTTT. Amino acid sequence: CSVVPYTEAFF.

This chain joins TRBV6-1 and TRBJ1-5; maybe TRBD1 (6 bases). In germline, CDR1 is MNHNS, CDR2 SASEGT. V gave up 5 bases and J gave up 1 base, with 21 bases separating them. The CDR3 covers 18 residues. The CDR3 loop is CASSKGSAHRESNQPQHF. For the CDR3, the DNA is TGTGCCAGCAGTAAAGGATCGGCCCACAGGGAGAGCAATCAGCCCCAGCATTTT.

The chain couples TRBV27 to TRBJ2-6; 7 nucleotides align to TRBD1. V lost 5 bases and J lost 1; bases outside the gene matches: 14. The germline V gene encodes CDR1 MNHEY and CDR2 SMNVEV (reference sequence). The CDR3 is 19 amino acids. CDR3: CASSPPGRGLWSGANVLTF. DNA of the CDR3: TGTGCCAGCAGTCCCCCCGGCAGGGGGTTATGGTCTGGGGCCAACGTCCTGACTTTC.

This clone was observed a handful of times. This chain uses TRBV2 with TRBJ1-3; D not resolved. Germline V gene data show CDR1 as SNHLY and CDR2 as FYNNEI. The CDR3 is 15 residues long. V gave up 4 bases and J gave up 1 base, with 11 bases separating them. CDR3 in DNA: TGTGCCAGCAGTGCGACCGGGGTGTCTGGAAACACCATATATTTT. Translation: CASSATGVSGNTIYF.

The chain recombines TRBV7-9 with TRBJ1-2, with 8 nucleotides matching TRBD1. The CDR3 loop spans 14 amino acids. With 3 bases clipped from V and 7 bases from J, the junction kept 7 bases outside the gene matches. Germline CDR1 reads SEHNR; CDR2 reads FQNEAQ (reference sequence). Here the CDR3 reads CASSFPQGGSGYTF. The CDR3 bases are TGTGCCAGCAGCTTCCCACAGGGGGGGTCTGGCTACACCTTC. Looking up the rest from reference TRBV7-9 and TRBJ1-2 gives the full variable domain: DTGVSQNPRHKITKRGQNVTFRCDPISEHNRLYWYRQTLGQGPEFLTYFQNEAQLEKSRLLSDRFSAERPKGSFSTLEIQRTEQGDSAMYLCASSFPQGGSGYTFGSGTRLTVV.

CDR3 coding DNA: TGTGCCAGCAGCAACAGGGGCGCCCATAGCACAGATACGCAGTATTTT. Translating it yields CASSNRGAHSTDTQYF. The chain recombines TRBV6-4 with TRBJ2-3, with 7 bases that match TRBD1. Germline V gene data show CDR1 as MRHNA and CDR2 as SNTAGT. With 6 bases clipped from V and 0 bases from J, the junction kept 9 bases outside the gene matches. The CDR3 runs to 16 residues.

This rearrangement joins TRBV19 to TRBJ2-1; tentative D call: TRBD1 (5 bases). Trimming shortened V by 7 bases and J by 5 bases, and 15 bases separated the two germline ends. This CDR3 has 14 amino acids. Germline CDR1 LNHDA, CDR2 SQIVND (reference sequence). The CDR3 reads CASNLGVTHNEQFF. CDR3 nucleotides: TGTGCCAGTAACCTAGGGGTCACGCACAATGAGCAGTTCTTC.

This chain connects TRBV25-1 to TRBJ2-7; 7 bases are a match to TRBD2. The CDR3 runs to 14 residues. Germline V gene sequence: CDR1 MGHDK, CDR2 SYGVNS. The V segment lost 3 bases and the J segment 5 bases; nucleotides outside the gene matches: 7. CDR3 residues: CASSDRGGGHEQYF. The DNA for the CDR3 is TGTGCCAGCAGTGATCGAGGCGGGGGTCACGAGCAGTACTTC.

V gene TRBV27 combines with J gene TRBJ2-7; 12 bases agree with TRBD2. There are 18 residues in the CDR3. Germline lookup yields CDR1 MNHEY and CDR2 SMNVEV (reference sequence). Trimming took 5 bases from V and 3 from J; bases not matched to a gene: 14. CDR3 bases: TGTGCCAGCAGTGACGCCCAAAACGGACTAGCGGGGTTCTACGAGCAGTACTTC. Translated, it gives CASSDAQNGLAGFYEQYF.

V and J are TRBV28 and TRBJ2-3; 7 nucleotides align to TRBD1. CDR1 and CDR2 from the germline V gene are MDHEN and SYDVKM. The CDR3 runs to 16 residues. The ends lost 8 bases at V and 1 base at J; junction bases unmatched: 12. DNA for the CDR3: TGTGCCAGCTCAGTCCCTGGGCAGGGGGGCACAGATACGCAGTATTTT. This codes for CASSVPGQGGTDTQYF.

This chain links TRBV29-1 with TRBJ2-7; 7 nucleotides line up with TRBD1. This CDR3 comprises 13 residues. Germline loops: CDR1 SQVTM, CDR2 ANQGSEA. V lost 4 bases to trimming and J lost 9 bases; unmatched junction nucleotides: 12. The CDR3 here is CSVGQGIVRGQYF. CDR3 coding DNA: TGCAGCGTTGGACAGGGTATCGTTCGAGGGCAGTACTTC.